These T cell receptor beta chains were read from a single sample in a study of control samples from healthy donors and cancer patients. Clones were sequenced by immunoSEQ multiplex PCR, and TCRdb holds only the in-frame ones, with some missing. This sample has 50,000 or so clones, with more than 85% found just once. Sequencing input: PBMCs. These receptors were taken from a woman aged 50 to 60 with head and neck cancer. CDR3s include the opening cysteine and the closing phenylalanine or tryptophan. D genes are given only for firm matches. Clone size is stated in some rows and not others, as once, few, many or a class when expanded.

>TRBV10-1|once|TRBJ2-2|TRBD1
CASGQGAGELFF
TGCGCCAGCGGACAGGGGGCCGGGGAGCTGTTTTTT
>TRBV7-8|NA|TRBJ2-5|TRBD2
CASSTGLAGPKETQYF
TGTGCCAGCAGCACCGGACTAGCGGGTCCCAAAGAGACCCAGTACTTC
>TRBV6-1|few|TRBJ2-5|TRBD1
CASSDTGGMEETQYF
TGTGCCAGCAGTGACACAGGGGGGATGGAGGAGACCCAGTACTTC
>TRBV12-3/TRBV12-4|NA|TRBJ1-2|NA
CASSLGLLYGYTF
TGTGCCAGCAGTTTAGGTCTCCTCTATGGCTACACCTTC
>TRBV28|NA|TRBJ1-4|TRBD1
CASRTGNNEKLFF
TGTGCCAGCCGGACAGGGAATAATGAAAAACTGTTTTTT
>TRBV5-1|NA|TRBJ2-7|TRBD2
CASSPSYLAGGSYEQYF
TGCGCCAGCAGCCCCTCCTACCTAGCGGGGGGAAGCTACGAGCAGTACTTC
>TRBV11-2|NA|TRBJ2-7|NA
CASSSFEPRGGEQYF
TGTGCCAGCAGCTCCTTCGAGCCCAGGGGGGGCGAGCAGTACTTC
>TRBV2|NA|TRBJ1-6|TRBD1
CASRWDRGDNSPLHF
TGTGCCAGCAGGTGGGACAGGGGTGATAATTCACCCCTCCACTTT
>TRBV6-6|NA|TRBJ1-5|TRBD1
CASNQGARQSNQPQHF
TGTGCCAGCAACCAGGGGGCGCGACAATCAAATCAGCCCCAGCATTTT
>TRBV19|NA|TRBJ2-3|NA
CASSRGNYYTDTQYF
TGTGCCAGTAGTAGGGGCAACTACTACACAGATACGCAGTATTTT
>TRBV5-1|NA|TRBJ2-7|NA
CASSFQQGYEQYF
TGCGCCAGCAGCTTCCAACAGGGATACGAGCAGTACTTC
>TRBV18|NA|TRBJ2-2|NA
CASSPLGTAGTGELFF
TGTGCCAGCTCACCACTTGGGACGGCAGGAACCGGGGAGCTGTTTTTT
>TRBV6-5|NA|TRBJ1-2|NA
CASSYSGLYYTF
TGTGCCAGCAGTTACTCGGGACTGTACTACACCTTC
>TRBV5-1|NA|TRBJ1-1|TRBD1
CASSDRGAEAFF
TGCGCCAGCAGCGACAGGGGCGCTGAAGCTTTCTTT
>TRBV5-5|NA|TRBJ2-7|NA
CASSLRLPTYEQYF
TGTGCCAGCAGCTTGCGCCTACCAACCTACGAGCAGTACTTC